These T cell receptor beta chains were read from a single sample in a study of shared clonotypes between healthy human individuals. TCRdb's table, derived via immunoSEQ multiplex PCR, lists solely in-frame clones and lacks some. The sample gives roughly 1,100,000 clones, around four fifths of which show up once; about 1.5% is in the top ten. The sample was memory CD4+ T cells sorted from blood. Receptors originate from a man aged 18 to 29 in good health. Both conserved end residues are part of each CDR3. A D gene is named only where the DNA matches it firmly. Some rows have no size entry. The others give once, few or many, or a class for an expanded clone.

v_gene	j_gene	abundance	d_gene	CDR3aa	CDR3nt
TRBV5-1	TRBJ2-3	NA	NA	CASSFGGVDTQYF	TGCGCCAGCAGCTTCGGAGGGGTAGATACGCAGTATTTT
TRBV18	TRBJ2-2	NA	NA	CASSPQDRRKTGELFF	TGTGCCAGCTCACCACAGGACAGAAGAAAAACCGGGGAGCTGTTTTTT
TRBV5-1	TRBJ1-1	NA	NA	CASSLQGSTEAFF	TGCGCCAGCAGCTTGCAAGGGTCTACTGAAGCTTTCTTT
TRBV5-1	TRBJ2-3	NA	TRBD2	CASSLSPTSGRAISQYF	TGCGCCAGCAGCTTGTCCCCGACTAGCGGGAGGGCCATTTCGCAGTATTTT
TRBV7-2	TRBJ2-1	NA	NA	CASSLTTGMGEQFF	TGTGCCAGCAGCTTAACCACGGGGATGGGAGAGCAGTTCTTC
TRBV7-9	TRBJ1-2	once	NA	CASSQTAGFNYGYTF	TGTGCCAGCAGCCAGACGGCCGGGTTCAACTATGGCTACACCTTC
TRBV10-3	TRBJ2-2	NA	TRBD2	CAIRESGGPDTGELFF	TGTGCCATCAGGGAATCGGGGGGGCCAGACACCGGGGAGCTGTTTTTT
TRBV5-4	TRBJ2-7	once	NA	CASSRTPTGSYEQYF	TGTGCCAGCAGCCGCACTCCGACTGGCTCCTACGAGCAGTACTTC
TRBV9	TRBJ2-7	once	NA	CASSISGVRLDEQYF	TGTGCCAGCAGCATTTCAGGGGTCCGCCTCGACGAGCAGTACTTC
TRBV10-2	TRBJ2-7	NA	NA	CASSEAQGLYYEQYF	TGCGCCAGCAGTGAGGCACAAGGGCTGTACTACGAGCAGTACTTC
TRBV4-2	TRBJ2-1	many	NA	CASSPRQNEQFF	TGTGCCAGCAGCCCCCGACAGAATGAGCAGTTCTTC
TRBV7-9	TRBJ2-1	NA	TRBD2	CASSQVGEGEQFF	TGTGCCAGCAGCCAAGTAGGGGAGGGTGAGCAGTTCTTC
TRBV4-3	TRBJ2-7	NA	NA	CASSQVGLGGYEQYF	TGCGCCAGCAGCCAAGTCGGTCTAGGTGGGTACGAGCAGTACTTC
TRBV28	TRBJ2-3	NA	NA	CASSLSGGGTTQYF	TGTGCCAGCAGTTTATCAGGCGGAGGGACCACGCAGTATTTT
TRBV15	TRBJ2-7	NA	TRBD2	CATSRGTSGRALFHEQYF	TGTGCCACCAGCAGAGGGACTAGCGGGAGGGCCCTTTTCCACGAGCAGTACTTC
TRBV6-4	TRBJ2-3	few	NA	CASSDNRLAEDTQYF	TGTGCCAGCAGTGACAATCGCCTAGCCGAAGATACGCAGTATTTT
TRBV10-2	TRBJ1-2	NA	NA	CASSESAVPRYTF	TGCGCCAGCAGTGAGTCGGCAGTGCCCCGCTACACCTTC
TRBV5-1	TRBJ1-1	many	NA	CASSLSGTKEEAFF	TGCGCCAGCAGCTTGTCTGGGACAAAGGAAGAAGCTTTCTTT
TRBV5-6	TRBJ2-3	NA	NA	CASSLNGWDTQYF	TGTGCCAGCAGCTTGAATGGGTGGGATACGCAGTATTTT
TRBV5-1	TRBJ1-2	NA	NA	CASSFRGEVYGYTF	TGCGCCAGCAGCTTTCGGGGCGAGGTCTATGGCTACACCTTC
TRBV2	TRBJ2-7	NA	NA	CASAAVPSGEQYF	TGTGCCAGCGCGGCGGTCCCTTCGGGCGAGCAGTACTTC
TRBV5-1	TRBJ2-2	NA	NA	CASSLDAGLNTGELFF	TGCGCCAGCAGCTTGGATGCGGGGCTGAACACCGGGGAGCTGTTTTTT
TRBV13	TRBJ2-7	NA	NA	CASRRSGGTLEQYF	TGTGCCAGCAGGAGGTCCGGGGGAACCCTCGAGCAGTACTTC
TRBV5-6	TRBJ2-3	NA	TRBD2	CASSLSGLGSTDTQYF	TGTGCCAGCAGCTTGTCGGGACTAGGGAGCACAGATACGCAGTATTTT
TRBV29-1	TRBJ1-1	NA	NA	CSIKGPSLSEAFF	TGCAGCATCAAAGGTCCCTCTCTAAGTGAAGCTTTCTTT
TRBV5-1	TRBJ2-2	NA	NA	CASSSAGGTGTTGELFF	TGCGCCAGCAGCTCGGCGGGGGGGACAGGGACCACCGGGGAGCTGTTTTTT
TRBV5-1	TRBJ2-1	few	TRBD2	CASSSLAGGSSYNEQFF	TGCGCCAGCAGCTCCCTAGCGGGGGGGAGCTCCTACAATGAGCAGTTCTTC
TRBV4-1	TRBJ2-7	once	NA	CASSQLTLSSYEQYF	TGCGCCAGCAGCCAATTGACACTGAGCTCCTACGAGCAGTACTTC
TRBV11-2	TRBJ2-1	NA	TRBD2	CASSISGGSYNEQFF	TGTGCCAGCAGCATCAGCGGGGGGTCCTACAATGAGCAGTTCTTC
TRBV29-1	TRBJ2-7	NA	TRBD2	CSVEEVLAGGTEQYF	TGCAGCGTTGAGGAGGTTCTAGCGGGAGGTACCGAGCAGTACTTC
TRBV12-1	TRBJ1-1	NA	NA	CASSPVASLRDTEAFF	TGTGCCAGCAGCCCCGTCGCCAGCCTTCGCGACACTGAAGCTTTCTTT
TRBV2	TRBJ2-6	NA	NA	CASRDRSLGANVLTF	TGTGCCAGCAGAGACCGGTCTTTGGGGGCCAACGTCCTGACTTTC
TRBV4-1	TRBJ2-5	NA	TRBD2	CASSKAPSGRQETQYF	TGCGCCAGCAGTAAGGCCCCTAGCGGACGACAAGAGACCCAGTACTTC
TRBV10-1	TRBJ2-3	NA	TRBD2	CASPRSGNPPLTDTQYF	TGCGCCAGCCCTCGTAGCGGGAACCCACCTCTCACAGATACGCAGTATTTT
TRBV7-2	TRBJ2-2	NA	NA	CASSLVALYLNTGELFF	TGTGCCAGCAGCTTAGTCGCCCTTTATCTTAACACCGGGGAGCTGTTTTTT
TRBV2	TRBJ1-6	once	TRBD1	CASSQQGFNNSPLHF	TGTGCCAGCAGTCAACAGGGGTTTAACAATTCACCCCTCCACTTT